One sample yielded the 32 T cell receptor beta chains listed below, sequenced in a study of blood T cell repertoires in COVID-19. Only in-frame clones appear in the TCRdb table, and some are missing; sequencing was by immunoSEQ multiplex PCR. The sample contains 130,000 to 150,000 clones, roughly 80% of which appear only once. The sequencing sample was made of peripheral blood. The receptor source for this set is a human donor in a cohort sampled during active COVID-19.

In DNA form, the CDR3 reads TGTGCCAGCAGTTACGAGAGGGCAGATACGCAGTATTTT. Amino acids: CASSYERADTQYF. The chain has TRBV6-5 and TRBJ2-3; D is perhaps TRBD2 (5 bases). The CDR3 is made up of 13 amino acids. V gave up 2 bases and J gave up 4 bases, with 7 bases separating them. Germline-derived CDR1 and CDR2 are MNHEY and SVGAGI.

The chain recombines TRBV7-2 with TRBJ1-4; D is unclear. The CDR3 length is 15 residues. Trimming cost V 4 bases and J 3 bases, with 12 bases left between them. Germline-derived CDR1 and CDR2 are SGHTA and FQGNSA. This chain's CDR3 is CASSSSKAANEKLFF. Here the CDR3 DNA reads TGTGCCAGCAGCTCTTCAAAGGCGGCTAATGAAAAACTGTTTTTT.

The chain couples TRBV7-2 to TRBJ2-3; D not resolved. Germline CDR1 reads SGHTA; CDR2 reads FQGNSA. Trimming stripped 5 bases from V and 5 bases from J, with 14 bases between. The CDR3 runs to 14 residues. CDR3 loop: CASSNHVRRDTQYF. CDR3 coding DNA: TGTGCCAGCAGCAACCACGTCAGGCGAGATACGCAGTATTTT.

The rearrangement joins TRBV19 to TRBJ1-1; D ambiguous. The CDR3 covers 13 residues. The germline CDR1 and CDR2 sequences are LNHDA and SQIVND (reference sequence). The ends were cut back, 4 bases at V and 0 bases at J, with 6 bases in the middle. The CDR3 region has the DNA TGTGCCAGTAGTACCCAAATGAACACTGAAGCTTTCTTT. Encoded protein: CASSTQMNTEAFF.

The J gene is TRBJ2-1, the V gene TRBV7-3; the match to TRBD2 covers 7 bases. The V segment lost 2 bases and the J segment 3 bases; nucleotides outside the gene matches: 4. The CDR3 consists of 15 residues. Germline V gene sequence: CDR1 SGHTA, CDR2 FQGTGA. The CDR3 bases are TGTGCCAGCAGCTTACGGGGGGATATCTACAATGAGCAGTTCTTC. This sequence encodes CASSLRGDIYNEQFF.

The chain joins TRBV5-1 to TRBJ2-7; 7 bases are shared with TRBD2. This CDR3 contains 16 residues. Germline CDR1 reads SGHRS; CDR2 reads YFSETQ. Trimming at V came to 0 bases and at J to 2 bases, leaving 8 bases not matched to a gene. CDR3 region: CASSLGTTAGAYEQYF. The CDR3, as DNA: TGCGCCAGCAGCTTGGGGACCACGGCGGGGGCCTACGAGCAGTACTTC.

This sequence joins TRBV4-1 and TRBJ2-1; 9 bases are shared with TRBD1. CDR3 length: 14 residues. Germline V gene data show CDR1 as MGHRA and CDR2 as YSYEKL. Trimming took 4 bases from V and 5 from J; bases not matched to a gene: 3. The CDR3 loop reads CASSLNRGHNEQFF. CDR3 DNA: TGCGCCAGCAGCCTAAACAGGGGGCACAATGAGCAGTTCTTC.

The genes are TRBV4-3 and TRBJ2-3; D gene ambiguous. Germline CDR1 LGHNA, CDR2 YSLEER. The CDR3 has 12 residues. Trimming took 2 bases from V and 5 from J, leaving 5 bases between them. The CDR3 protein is CASSQTGDTQYF. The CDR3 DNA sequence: TGCGCCAGCAGCCAAACGGGAGATACGCAGTATTTT.

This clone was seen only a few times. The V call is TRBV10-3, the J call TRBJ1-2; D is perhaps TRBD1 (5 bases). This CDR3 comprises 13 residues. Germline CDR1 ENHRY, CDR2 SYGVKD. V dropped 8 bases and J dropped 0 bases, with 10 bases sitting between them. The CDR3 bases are TGTGCCATCCGGGACTTCCCTAACTATGGCTACACCTTC. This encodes CAIRDFPNYGYTF.

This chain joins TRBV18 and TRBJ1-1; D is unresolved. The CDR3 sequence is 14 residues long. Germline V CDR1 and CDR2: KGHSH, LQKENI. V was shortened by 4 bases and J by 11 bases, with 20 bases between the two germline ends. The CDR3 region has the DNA TGTGCCAGCTCACGTGGAGAGGGCGACCGAAAGGCTTTCTTT. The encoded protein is CASSRGEGDRKAFF.

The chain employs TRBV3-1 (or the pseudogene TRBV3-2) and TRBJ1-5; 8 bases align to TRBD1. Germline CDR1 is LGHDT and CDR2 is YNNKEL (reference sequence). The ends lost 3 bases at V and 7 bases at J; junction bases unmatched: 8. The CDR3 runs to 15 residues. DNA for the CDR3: TGTGCCAGCAGCCATGGGGACAGGTCCGTACAGCCCCAGCATTTT. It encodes CASSHGDRSVQPQHF.

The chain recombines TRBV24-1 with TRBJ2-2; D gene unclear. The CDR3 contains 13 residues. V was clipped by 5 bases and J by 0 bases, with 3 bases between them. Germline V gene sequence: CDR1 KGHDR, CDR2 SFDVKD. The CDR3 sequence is CATSVSNTGELFF. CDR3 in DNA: TGTGCCACCAGTGTCTCGAACACCGGGGAGCTGTTTTTT.

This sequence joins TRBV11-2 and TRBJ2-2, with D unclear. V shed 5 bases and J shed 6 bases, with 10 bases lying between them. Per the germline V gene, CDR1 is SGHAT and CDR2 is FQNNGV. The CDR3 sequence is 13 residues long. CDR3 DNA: TGTGCCAGCAGCCTCCCAACGGCCGGGGAGCTGTTTTTT. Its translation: CASSLPTAGELFF.

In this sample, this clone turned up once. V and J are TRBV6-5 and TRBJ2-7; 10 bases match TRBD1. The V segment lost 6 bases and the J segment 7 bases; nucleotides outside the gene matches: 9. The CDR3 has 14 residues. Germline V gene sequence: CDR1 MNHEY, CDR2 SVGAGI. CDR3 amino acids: CASREGQGPWEQYF. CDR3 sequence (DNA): TGTGCCAGCAGGGAGGGACAGGGGCCCTGGGAGCAGTACTTC.

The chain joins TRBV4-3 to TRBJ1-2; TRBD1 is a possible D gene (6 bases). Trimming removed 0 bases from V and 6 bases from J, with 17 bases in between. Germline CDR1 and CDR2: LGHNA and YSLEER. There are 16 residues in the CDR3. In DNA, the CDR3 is TGCGCCAGCAGCCAAGATAGCCAGGGGTTAACTAATGGCTACACCTTC. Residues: CASSQDSQGLTNGYTF.

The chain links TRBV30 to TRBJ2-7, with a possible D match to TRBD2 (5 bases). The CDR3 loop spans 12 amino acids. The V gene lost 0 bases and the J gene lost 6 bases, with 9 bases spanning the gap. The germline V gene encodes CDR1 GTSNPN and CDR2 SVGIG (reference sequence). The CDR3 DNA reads TGTGCCTGGAGTGTGCATCGGGGCGAGCAGTACTTC. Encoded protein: CAWSVHRGEQYF.

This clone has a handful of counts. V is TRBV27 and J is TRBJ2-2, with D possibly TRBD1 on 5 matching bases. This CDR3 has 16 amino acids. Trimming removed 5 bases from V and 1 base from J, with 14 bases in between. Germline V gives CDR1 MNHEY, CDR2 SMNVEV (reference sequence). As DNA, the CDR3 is TGTGCCAGCAGTCCCCCCGGCAGGGTGAACACCGGGGAGCTGTTTTTT. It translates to CASSPPGRVNTGELFF.

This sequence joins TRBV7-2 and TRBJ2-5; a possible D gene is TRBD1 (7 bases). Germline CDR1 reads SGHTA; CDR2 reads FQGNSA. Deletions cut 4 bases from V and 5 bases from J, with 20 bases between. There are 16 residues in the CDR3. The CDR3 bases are TGTGCCAGCAGCTCCGAACCTTCAGGGGGAGGTGAGACCCAGTACTTC. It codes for CASSSEPSGGGETQYF.

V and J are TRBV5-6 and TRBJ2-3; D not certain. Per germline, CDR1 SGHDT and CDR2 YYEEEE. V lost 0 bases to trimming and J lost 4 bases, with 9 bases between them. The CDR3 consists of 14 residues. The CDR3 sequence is CASSLATVADTQYF. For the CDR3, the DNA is TGTGCCAGCAGCTTGGCTACCGTGGCAGATACGCAGTATTTT.

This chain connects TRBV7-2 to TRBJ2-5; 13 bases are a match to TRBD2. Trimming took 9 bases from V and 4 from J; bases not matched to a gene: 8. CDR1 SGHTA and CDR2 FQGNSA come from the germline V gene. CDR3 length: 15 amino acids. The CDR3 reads CASKLAGGPTETQYF. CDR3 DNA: TGTGCCAGTAAACTAGCGGGGGGGCCGACAGAGACCCAGTACTTC.

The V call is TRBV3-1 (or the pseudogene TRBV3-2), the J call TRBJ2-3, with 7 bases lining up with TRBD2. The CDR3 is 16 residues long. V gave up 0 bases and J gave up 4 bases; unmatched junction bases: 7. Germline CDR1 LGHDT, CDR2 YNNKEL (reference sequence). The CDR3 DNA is TGTGCCAGCAGCCAAGAGGGGCTAGCGGTAGCAGATACGCAGTATTTT. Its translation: CASSQEGLAVADTQYF.

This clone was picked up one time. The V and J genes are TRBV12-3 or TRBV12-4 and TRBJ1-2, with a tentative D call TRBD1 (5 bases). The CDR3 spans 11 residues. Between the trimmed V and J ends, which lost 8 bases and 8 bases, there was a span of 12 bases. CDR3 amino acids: CASGQGGGYTF. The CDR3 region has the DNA TGTGCCAGCGGGCAGGGAGGCGGCTACACCTTC.

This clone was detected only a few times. The CDR3 DNA is TGTGCCAGCAGCGCACAGGGTAAGGAAAAACTGTTTTTT. Residues: CASSAQGKEKLFF. This chain joins TRBV7-8 and TRBJ1-4, with D perhaps TRBD1 (6 bases). The length of the CDR3 is 13 residues. Trimming took off 5 bases at V and 8 bases at J, with 12 bases between the two ends. Germline loops: CDR1 SGHVS, CDR2 FQNEAQ.

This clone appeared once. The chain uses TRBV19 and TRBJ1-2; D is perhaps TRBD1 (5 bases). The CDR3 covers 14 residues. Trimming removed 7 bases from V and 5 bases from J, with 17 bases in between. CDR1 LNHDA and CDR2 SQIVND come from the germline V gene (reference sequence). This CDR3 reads CASNHATEMYGYTF. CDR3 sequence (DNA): TGTGCCAGTAATCATGCGACAGAAATGTATGGCTACACCTTC.

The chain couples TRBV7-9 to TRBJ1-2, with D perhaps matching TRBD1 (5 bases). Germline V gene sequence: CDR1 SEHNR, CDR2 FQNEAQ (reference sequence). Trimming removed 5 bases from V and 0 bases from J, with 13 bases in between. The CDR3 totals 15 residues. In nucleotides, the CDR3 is TGTGCCAGCAGCACTCGAGGGACTTCTAACTATGGCTACACCTTC. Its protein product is CASSTRGTSNYGYTF.

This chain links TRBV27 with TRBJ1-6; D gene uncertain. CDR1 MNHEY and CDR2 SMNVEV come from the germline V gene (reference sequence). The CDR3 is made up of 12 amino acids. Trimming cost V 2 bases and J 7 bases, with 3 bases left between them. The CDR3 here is CASSLSNSPLHF. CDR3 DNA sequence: TGTGCCAGCAGTTTAAGCAATTCACCCCTCCACTTT.

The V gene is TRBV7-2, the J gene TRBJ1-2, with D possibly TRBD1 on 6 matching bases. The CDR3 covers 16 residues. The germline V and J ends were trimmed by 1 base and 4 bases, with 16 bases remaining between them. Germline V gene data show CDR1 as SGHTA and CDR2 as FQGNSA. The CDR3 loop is CASSLGPYRESYGYTF. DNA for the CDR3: TGTGCCAGCAGCTTAGGCCCCTACAGGGAGAGCTATGGCTACACCTTC.

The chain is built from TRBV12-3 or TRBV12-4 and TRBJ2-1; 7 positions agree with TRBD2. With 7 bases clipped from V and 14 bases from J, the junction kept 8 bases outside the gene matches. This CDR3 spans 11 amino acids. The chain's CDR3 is CASTPGGLEFF. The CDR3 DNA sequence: TGTGCCAGCACTCCCGGGGGGTTGGAGTTCTTC.

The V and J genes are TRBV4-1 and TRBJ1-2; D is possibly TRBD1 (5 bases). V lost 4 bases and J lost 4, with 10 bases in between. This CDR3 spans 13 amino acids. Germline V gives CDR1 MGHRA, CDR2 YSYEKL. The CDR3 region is CASSPPGVYGYTF. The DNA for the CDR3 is TGCGCCAGCAGCCCTCCGGGGGTCTATGGCTACACCTTC.

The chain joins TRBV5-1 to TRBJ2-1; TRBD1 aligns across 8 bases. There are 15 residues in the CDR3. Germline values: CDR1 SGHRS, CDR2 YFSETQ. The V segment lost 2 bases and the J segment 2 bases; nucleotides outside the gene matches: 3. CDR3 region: CASSFPGGAYNEQFF. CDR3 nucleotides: TGCGCCAGCAGCTTTCCAGGGGGCGCCTACAATGAGCAGTTCTTC.

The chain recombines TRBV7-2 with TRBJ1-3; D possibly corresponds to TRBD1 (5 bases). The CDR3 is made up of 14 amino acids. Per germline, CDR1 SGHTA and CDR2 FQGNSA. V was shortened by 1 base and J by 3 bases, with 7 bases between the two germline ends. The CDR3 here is CASSLVQGGNTIYF. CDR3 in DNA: TGTGCCAGCAGCTTAGTTCAGGGTGGAAACACCATATATTTT.

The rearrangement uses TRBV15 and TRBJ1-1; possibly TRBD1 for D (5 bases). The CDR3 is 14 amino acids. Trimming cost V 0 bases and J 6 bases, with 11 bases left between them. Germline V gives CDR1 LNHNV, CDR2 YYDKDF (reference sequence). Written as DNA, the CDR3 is TGTGCCACCAGCAGAGAATGGGGGGAGGCTGAAGCTTTCTTT. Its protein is CATSREWGEAEAFF.